The rows below give T cell receptor beta chains drawn from one sample of a study of T cells in Graves' hyperthyroidism and ophthalmopathy. In TCRdb, the multiplex PCR reads were re-called with MiXCR into one record per CDR3 protein. Here the sample spans about 260,000 distinct CDR3 sequences, around 15% being singletons. The specimen was blood. The receptors were sampled from a woman under 30 with Graves' ophthalmopathy. The CDR3 runs from the conserved cysteine through the conserved F or W. A D gene is named only where the DNA matches it firmly. Clone size is stated in some rows and not others, as once, few, many or a class when expanded.

CDR3nt: TGTGCCAGCAGCCCTCCCTCGGGGCGTGCCTACAATGAGCAGTTCTTC; CDR3aa: CASSPPSGRAYNEQFF; abundance: many; d_gene: NA; len: 16; j_gene: TRBJ2-1; v_gene: TRBV9
CDR3nt: TGTGCCAGCAGTTTTGGGCGGGCTAGCGGGGGGGACGAGCAGTACTTC; CDR3aa: CASSFGRASGGDEQYF; abundance: NA; d_gene: TRBD2; len: 16; j_gene: TRBJ2-7; v_gene: TRBV28
CDR3nt: TGCAGTGCTAATAATCGACTAGTCGGGTTCGATGAGCAGTTCTTC; CDR3aa: CSANNRLVGFDEQFF; abundance: many; d_gene: NA; len: 15; j_gene: TRBJ2-1; v_gene: TRBV20-1
CDR3nt: TGTGCCACTACAGTAGGCGGGGAGCTGTTTTTT; CDR3aa: CATTVGGELFF; abundance: many; d_gene: NA; len: 11; j_gene: TRBJ2-2; v_gene: TRBV11-3
CDR3nt: TGTGCCAGCAGTTCCCCACAGAGTAGCAATCAGCCCCAGCATTTT; CDR3aa: CASSSPQSSNQPQHF; abundance: few; d_gene: NA; len: 15; j_gene: TRBJ1-5; v_gene: TRBV6-5
CDR3nt: TGTGCCAGCAGCCGGGCCTTGGGGGATTACACTGAAGCTTTCTTT; CDR3aa: CASSRALGDYTEAFF; abundance: many; d_gene: NA; len: 15; j_gene: TRBJ1-1; v_gene: TRBV11-2
CDR3nt: TGTGCCACCAGTGGTGGTCAGGGGGCTTGGGATACGCAGTATTTT; CDR3aa: CATSGGQGAWDTQYF; abundance: many; d_gene: TRBD1; len: 15; j_gene: TRBJ2-3; v_gene: TRBV24-1
CDR3nt: TGTGCCAGCAGTTTACAGGGTATTGAAGCTTTCTTT; CDR3aa: CASSLQGIEAFF; abundance: many; d_gene: NA; len: 12; j_gene: TRBJ1-1; v_gene: TRBV28
CDR3nt: TGTGCCAGTGGGGTTCATGGCACTGAAGCTTTCTTT; CDR3aa: CASGVHGTEAFF; abundance: many; d_gene: NA; len: 12; j_gene: TRBJ1-1; v_gene: TRBV19
CDR3nt: TGTGCCAGCAGCGTAGAAAGCGGGTCGTGGGGCTACACCTTC; CDR3aa: CASSVESGSWGYTF; abundance: many; d_gene: NA; len: 14; j_gene: TRBJ1-2; v_gene: TRBV9
CDR3nt: TGCAGTGCGATTCAGGGGGGCGAGCAGTACTTC; CDR3aa: CSAIQGGEQYF; abundance: many; d_gene: NA; len: 11; j_gene: TRBJ2-7; v_gene: TRBV20-1
CDR3nt: TGTGCCAGCAGCTTTATGACAGGGGGCGGAGAGACCCAGTACTTC; CDR3aa: CASSFMTGGGETQYF; abundance: NA; d_gene: TRBD1; len: 15; j_gene: TRBJ2-5; v_gene: TRBV7-2
CDR3nt: TGTGCCAGCAGGGCCACACTAGCGGTCTCCTACGAGCAGTACTTC; CDR3aa: CASRATLAVSYEQYF; abundance: many; d_gene: TRBD2; len: 15; j_gene: TRBJ2-7; v_gene: TRBV2
CDR3nt: TGCGCCAGCAGTGAAGCCGAGGGACCCCTGCGCGCTGAAGCTTTCTTT; CDR3aa: CASSEAEGPLRAEAFF; abundance: NA; d_gene: NA; len: 16; j_gene: TRBJ1-1; v_gene: TRBV10-1
CDR3nt: TGTGCCAGCAGCCGCTTACAGGGGCAACGCGAAAAACTGTTTTTT; CDR3aa: CASSRLQGQREKLFF; abundance: NA; d_gene: TRBD1; len: 15; j_gene: TRBJ1-4; v_gene: TRBV27
CDR3nt: TGTGCCAGCAGCCTCCGGGACCCCCAAGAGACCCAGTACTTC; CDR3aa: CASSLRDPQETQYF; abundance: NA; d_gene: NA; len: 14; j_gene: TRBJ2-5; v_gene: TRBV13
CDR3nt: TGCGCCAGCAGCCAACTCCCAGACCCTAACACTGAAGCTTTCTTT; CDR3aa: CASSQLPDPNTEAFF; abundance: many; d_gene: NA; len: 15; j_gene: TRBJ1-1; v_gene: TRBV4-1
CDR3nt: TGTGCCATCAGTTCGACAGGGGGCAACTACAATGAGCAGTTCTTC; CDR3aa: CAISSTGGNYNEQFF; abundance: many; d_gene: TRBD1; len: 15; j_gene: TRBJ2-1; v_gene: TRBV10-3
CDR3nt: TGTGCCACCAGCTCCGGGGGGACAGATTACAATGAGCAGTTCTTC; CDR3aa: CATSSGGTDYNEQFF; abundance: NA; d_gene: NA; len: 15; j_gene: TRBJ2-1; v_gene: TRBV15
CDR3nt: TGTGCCAGTACCGATTCCAGGACAGACTTAAATCAGCCCCAGCATTTT; CDR3aa: CASTDSRTDLNQPQHF; abundance: NA; d_gene: NA; len: 16; j_gene: TRBJ1-5; v_gene: TRBV19
CDR3nt: TGTGCCAGCCGATTACAGGGGGTGAACACTGAAGCTTTCTTT; CDR3aa: CASRLQGVNTEAFF; abundance: NA; d_gene: TRBD1; len: 14; j_gene: TRBJ1-1; v_gene: TRBV2
CDR3nt: TGCAGTGCTAGAGCTCGGACAGGGGTAAGCAATCAGCCCCAGCATTTT; CDR3aa: CSARARTGVSNQPQHF; abundance: many; d_gene: TRBD1; len: 16; j_gene: TRBJ1-5; v_gene: TRBV20-1
CDR3nt: TGTGCCAGCAGCTCGGGGCCCCGGGAGCTGTTTTTT; CDR3aa: CASSSGPRELFF; abundance: once; d_gene: NA; len: 12; j_gene: TRBJ2-2; v_gene: TRBV11-2
CDR3nt: TGTGCTAGCAGCTTATCCGTCGTGTCAGATACGCAGTATTTT; CDR3aa: CASSLSVVSDTQYF; abundance: many; d_gene: NA; len: 14; j_gene: TRBJ2-3; v_gene: TRBV7-7
CDR3nt: TGTGCCAGGAGAGTGAACACTGAAGCTTTCTTT; CDR3aa: CARRVNTEAFF; abundance: many; d_gene: NA; len: 11; j_gene: TRBJ1-1; v_gene: TRBV2
CDR3nt: TGTGCCAGCAGTTACACACTAACTAATGAAAAACTGTTTTTT; CDR3aa: CASSYTLTNEKLFF; abundance: many; d_gene: NA; len: 14; j_gene: TRBJ1-4; v_gene: TRBV6-5
CDR3nt: TGTGCCAGTAGGCCTTATTACAGGGGGCCGAACACTGAAGCTTTCTTT; CDR3aa: CASRPYYRGPNTEAFF; abundance: few; d_gene: TRBD1; len: 16; j_gene: TRBJ1-1; v_gene: TRBV19
CDR3nt: TGTGCCAGCAGCTCCCCCCGGGGCGGAAGAGATTACAATGAGCAGTTCTTC; CDR3aa: CASSSPRGGRDYNEQFF; abundance: many; d_gene: NA; len: 17; j_gene: TRBJ2-1; v_gene: TRBV7-9
CDR3nt: TGCGCCAGCAGCCAAGAATTAAGGAAGGGTAGGAACACTGAAGCTTTCTTT; CDR3aa: CASSQELRKGRNTEAFF; abundance: many; d_gene: NA; len: 17; j_gene: TRBJ1-1; v_gene: TRBV4-3
CDR3nt: TGTGCCAGCAGCCAGCTATTGAACACTGAAGCTTTCTTT; CDR3aa: CASSQLLNTEAFF; abundance: many; d_gene: NA; len: 13; j_gene: TRBJ1-1; v_gene: TRBV14
CDR3nt: TGTGCCAGCAGTGAAGGCGCGCGGGGGGCGAGTGAGCAGTTCTTC; CDR3aa: CASSEGARGASEQFF; abundance: many; d_gene: TRBD2; len: 15; j_gene: TRBJ2-1; v_gene: TRBV2
CDR3nt: TGTGCCAGCAGTCGCCCACAGAAGCAGAACACTGAAGCTTTCTTT; CDR3aa: CASSRPQKQNTEAFF; abundance: many; d_gene: NA; len: 15; j_gene: TRBJ1-1; v_gene: TRBV28
CDR3nt: TGTGCCAGCAGCAAGGGGGCAGCTCGCCAAGAGACCCAGTACTTC; CDR3aa: CASSKGAARQETQYF; abundance: many; d_gene: TRBD1; len: 15; j_gene: TRBJ2-5; v_gene: TRBV11-2
CDR3nt: TGTGCCAGCAGGTCAGCGGGACAGTACACTGAAGCTTTCTTT; CDR3aa: CASRSAGQYTEAFF; abundance: few; d_gene: TRBD1; len: 14; j_gene: TRBJ1-1; v_gene: TRBV9
CDR3nt: TGTGCCAGCAGCGGGACTAGCGGGAGGGCCGACTACGAGCAGTACTTC; CDR3aa: CASSGTSGRADYEQYF; abundance: NA; d_gene: TRBD2; len: 16; j_gene: TRBJ2-7; v_gene: TRBV27
CDR3nt: TGCGCCAGCAGCCAAGAATCTGATACCTACGAGCAGTACTTC; CDR3aa: CASSQESDTYEQYF; abundance: many; d_gene: NA; len: 14; j_gene: TRBJ2-7; v_gene: TRBV4-3